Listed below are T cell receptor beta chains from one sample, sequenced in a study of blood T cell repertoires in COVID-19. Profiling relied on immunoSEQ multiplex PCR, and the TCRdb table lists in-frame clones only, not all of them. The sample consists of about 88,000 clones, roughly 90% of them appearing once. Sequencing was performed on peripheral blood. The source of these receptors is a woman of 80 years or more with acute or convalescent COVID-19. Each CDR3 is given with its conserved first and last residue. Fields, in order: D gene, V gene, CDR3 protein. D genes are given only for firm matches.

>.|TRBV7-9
CASSFRDRPDEQFF
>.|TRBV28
CASSLLGNTEAFF
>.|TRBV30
CAWGSGISGNTIYF
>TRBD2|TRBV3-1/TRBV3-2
CASSLPGLARNEQFF
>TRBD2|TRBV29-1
CSVRGTSGNNEQFF
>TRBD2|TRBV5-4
CASSTGTSDYEQYF
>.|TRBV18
CASSPDSLQKLFF
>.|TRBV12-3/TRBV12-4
CASSFVRAGYTF
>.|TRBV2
CASSPQENTEAFF
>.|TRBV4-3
CASSQDGSLNYGYTF
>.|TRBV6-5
CASGPTGESYGYTF
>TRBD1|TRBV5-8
CASSLAGTGSTDTQYF
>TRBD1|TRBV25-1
CASSEWTGTNEKLFF
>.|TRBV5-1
CASSWGTLRNEKLFF
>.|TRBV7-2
CASKSSGNTIYF
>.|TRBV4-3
CASSPNFFTANYGYTF
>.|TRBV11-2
CASSLGQLNTEAFF
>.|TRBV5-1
CASSLGIRDEKLFF
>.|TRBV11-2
CASSLIANEQFF
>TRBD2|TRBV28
CASSLLAGAQSEQFF
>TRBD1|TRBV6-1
CASSKGTVGRSNYGYTF
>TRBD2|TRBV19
CASSMARLAGGLYNEQFF
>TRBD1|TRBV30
CAWSGTGGYGYTF
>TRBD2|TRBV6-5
CATLLAGGFYNEQFF
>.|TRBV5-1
CASSLGQGKASSGNTIYF
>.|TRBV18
CASSERSTEAFF
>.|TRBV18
CASSPRGGGYEKLFF
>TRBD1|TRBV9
CASSVDTGGTEAFF
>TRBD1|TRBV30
CAWSKLGQGRGYTF
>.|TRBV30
CAWSRTVEAFF
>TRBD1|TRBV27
CASSFDRDYGYTF
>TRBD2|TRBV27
CASSFMLAGADTQYF
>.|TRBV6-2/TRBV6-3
CASSYVRQPFNSPLHF
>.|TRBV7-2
CASSSQGTDTQYF
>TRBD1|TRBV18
CASSRTDRDRGYTF
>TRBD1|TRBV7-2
CASSLQGYGYTF
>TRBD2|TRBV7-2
CASSALAGAGELFF
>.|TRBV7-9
CASSFERRRSYNEQFF
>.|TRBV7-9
CASSPLGSGNTEAFF
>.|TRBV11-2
CASSFGPGELFF
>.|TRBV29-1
CSVVSGPNRGTEAFF
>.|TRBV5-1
CASSEGSGPQETQYF
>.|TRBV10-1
CASRAGLDQPQHF
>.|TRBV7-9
CASSFGQGNTEAFF
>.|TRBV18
CASSPDLKEKLFF
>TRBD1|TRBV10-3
CAISHRDRGTDTQYF
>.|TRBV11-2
CASSLAQPNSGNTIYF
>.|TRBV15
CATSRDHYLNTEAFF
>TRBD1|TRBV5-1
CASSSVPGQVGQETQYF
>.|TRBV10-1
CASSLRPATDNSPLHF
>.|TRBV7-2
CASTSQAGNTIYF
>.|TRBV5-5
CASSLAGVGNQPQHF
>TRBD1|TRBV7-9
CASSSPRGLSYGYTF
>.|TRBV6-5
CASSYAGQTNTGELFF
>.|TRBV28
CASRVGSTPQHF
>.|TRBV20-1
CSARDQAGYTF
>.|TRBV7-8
CASSLVRLASNNEQFF
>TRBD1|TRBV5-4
CASSTGQAYGYTF
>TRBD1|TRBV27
CASSLYWDREHGYTF
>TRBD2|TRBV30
CAWMGRAAGELFF